This T cell receptor beta chain was sequenced in a study of CD8 T cells in Susac syndrome. This clonotype was recorded once. Germline V CDR1 and CDR2: PRHDT, FYEKMQ (reference sequence). Trimming removed 0 bases at V and 11 bases at J, with 7 bases between. CDR3 length: 12 amino acids. The RNA input was roughly 0.45 to 1 ug, and it was reverse transcribed with random hexamers. With immunoSEQ multiplex PCR, TCR beta CDR3 was amplified across 54 Vbeta and 13 Jbeta. TCRdb re-called the immunoSEQ multiplex PCR reads with MiXCR, one entry per CDR3 protein. Of about 150,000 distinct CDR3 sequences in the sample, just under 95% were seen once. CD8+ and CD4+ T cells from blood underwent TCR beta sequencing. Negative isolation yielded CD4+ and CD8+ T cells, and FACS enriched TEMRA cells.

The chain carries TRBV13 and TRBJ2-2, with a tentative D call TRBD1 (5 bases). Sequences were obtained from CD8+ T cells from PBMCs. This sequence was found in a human donor with multiple sclerosis. This CDR3 reads CASSLGGRELFF. CDR3 in DNA: TGTGCCAGCAGCTTAGGGGGGCGCGAGCTGTTTTTT.